Presented here are 14 T cell receptor beta chains from one specimen sequenced in a study of blood T cell repertoires in COVID-19. Generated by immunoSEQ multiplex PCR, the TCRdb table keeps only in-frame clones and is missing some. The table lists 90,000 to 150,000 clones, 86% of them singletons. Source material: peripheral blood. The source is a man between 65 and 79 years old who had recovered from COVID-19.

The V and J genes are TRBV3-1 (or the pseudogene TRBV3-2) and TRBJ2-2, with D tentatively TRBD2 (5 bases). V gave up 2 bases and J gave up 2 bases, with 9 bases separating them. The CDR3 totals 15 residues. The germline V gene has CDR1 LGHDT and CDR2 YNNKEL (reference sequence). The CDR3 spells CASSQRGYNTGELFF. CDR3 in DNA: TGTGCCAGCAGCCAACGGGGATACAACACCGGGGAGCTGTTTTTT.

The chain employs TRBV29-1 and TRBJ2-7, with a tentative D call TRBD1 (6 bases). The CDR3 spans 15 residues. Germline CDR1 reads SQVTM; CDR2 reads ANQGSEA. V was trimmed by 1 base and J by 2 bases, leaving 15 bases between them. For the CDR3, the DNA is TGCAGCGTTGAAGGCCCGCAGGGGTCGGCCTACGAGCAGTACTTC. Translating gives CSVEGPQGSAYEQYF.

Remarks on this clone: This same CDR3 is encoded by further DNA sequences in the sample. The genes are TRBV5-4 and TRBJ2-2; D might be TRBD1 (6 bases). V gave up 0 bases and J gave up 5 bases, with 11 bases separating them. The CDR3 is 15 amino acids. Per germline, CDR1 SGHNT and CDR2 YYREEE (reference sequence). The CDR3 bases are TGTGCCAGCAGCTTGGGGCAGGGGTCAACCGGGGAGCTGTTTTTT. It specifies CASSLGQGSTGELFF.

The chain carries TRBV19 and TRBJ2-7; TRBD1 matches at 7 bases. V gave up 3 bases and J gave up 2 bases; unmatched junction bases: 19. CDR1 and CDR2 from the germline V gene are LNHDA and SQIVND (reference sequence). The CDR3 covers 19 residues. The CDR3 DNA sequence: TGTGCCAGTAGTATCCGAGCCCCCCCCACGGACAGGTCAACCTACGAGCAGTACTTC. Protein sequence: CASSIRAPPTDRSTYEQYF. Looking up the rest from reference TRBV19 and TRBJ2-7 gives the full variable domain: DGGITQSPKYLFRKEGQNVTLSCEQNLNHDAMYWYRQDPGQGLRLIYYSQIVNDFQKGDIAEGYSVSREKKESFPLTVTSAQKNPTAFYLCASSIRAPPTDRSTYEQYFGPGTRLTVT.

The chain carries TRBV2 and TRBJ1-5; 7 nucleotides match TRBD1. The CDR3 runs to 15 residues. The ends lost 4 bases at V and 4 bases at J; junction bases unmatched: 7. Germline-derived CDR1 and CDR2 are SNHLY and FYNNEI. The CDR3, as DNA: TGTGCCAGCAGTGGACAGGGTCGCCTTAATCAGCCCCAGCATTTT. Translation: CASSGQGRLNQPQHF.

The rearrangement uses TRBV5-1 and TRBJ2-3; possible D gene TRBD2, 5 bases. CDR3 length equals 15 residues. V lost 4 bases and J lost 1, with 13 bases in between. The germline gives CDR1 SGHRS, CDR2 YFSETQ. CDR3 DNA sequence: TGCGCCAGCAGCACGGACGGAGGAGGCACAGATACGCAGTATTTT. Its translation is CASSTDGGGTDTQYF.

V and J are TRBV6-4 and TRBJ1-1; tentative D call: TRBD1 (5 bases). Germline V gene sequence: CDR1 MRHNA, CDR2 SNTAGT. The V end was cut by 2 bases, the J end by 4 bases, with 8 bases between. The CDR3 covers 13 residues. For the CDR3, the DNA is TGTGCCAGCAGTGACGGCGGGGGCACTGAAGCTTTCTTT. It is translated as CASSDGGGTEAFF.

The V call is TRBV7-3, the J call TRBJ2-1; D may be TRBD1 (6 bases). Germline V gives CDR1 SGHTA, CDR2 FQGTGA. This CDR3 comprises 15 residues. Trimming stripped 3 bases from V and 0 bases from J, with 9 bases between. The CDR3 sequence is CASSFDRSSYNEQFF. CDR3 DNA: TGTGCCAGCAGCTTCGACAGGAGCTCCTACAATGAGCAGTTCTTC.

The chain employs TRBV25-1 and TRBJ2-3; tentatively, D is TRBD1 (6 bases). Germline assignment: CDR1 MGHDK and CDR2 SYGVNS. V lost 1 base to trimming and J lost 2 bases, with 13 bases between them. There are 16 residues in the CDR3. The CDR3 here is CASSEWVTGSTDTQYF. CDR3 sequence (DNA): TGTGCCAGCAGTGAATGGGTGACAGGATCCACAGATACGCAGTATTTT.

This chain links TRBV5-5 with TRBJ2-5, with D possibly matching TRBD2 (5 bases). The CDR3 consists of 13 residues. Germline V gives CDR1 SGHKS, CDR2 YYEKEE (reference sequence). V lost 2 bases, J lost 2 bases, and 7 bases lay in between. The DNA of the CDR3 is TGTGCCAGCAGCTTTTCGGGACAAGAGACCCAGTACTTC. Translated, it gives CASSFSGQETQYF.

The chain is built from TRBV9 and TRBJ2-1; 11 bases are shared with TRBD1. There are 18 residues in the CDR3. Germline CDR1 reads SGDLS; CDR2 reads YYNGEE. With 3 bases clipped from V and 2 bases from J, the junction kept 10 bases outside the gene matches. This CDR3 is CASSGRPGTGGTYNEQFF. CDR3 nucleotides: TGTGCCAGCAGCGGACGTCCCGGGACAGGGGGAACCTACAATGAGCAGTTCTTC.

The V call is TRBV11-2, the J call TRBJ1-5; D call uncertain. V was cut by 1 base and J by 3 bases, with 7 bases left in between. CDR3 size: 14 residues. Looked up from germline, CDR1 is SGHAT and CDR2 is FQNNGV. In nucleotides, the CDR3 is TGTGCCAGCAGCTTAGTCAACACCAATCAGCCCCAGCATTTT. It codes for CASSLVNTNQPQHF.

This clone has only one observation. The chain uses TRBV3-1 (or the pseudogene TRBV3-2) and TRBJ2-1; tentatively, D is TRBD2 (5 bases). Trimming pared 4 bases from V and 4 bases from J, leaving 14 bases between. CDR1 and CDR2 from the germline V gene are LGHDT and YNNKEL (reference sequence). This CDR3 spans 15 amino acids. CDR3 nucleotides: TGTGCCAGCAGCCGCAGACTAATCCGATACAATGAGCAGTTCTTC. It is translated as CASSRRLIRYNEQFF.

The chain is built from TRBV28 and TRBJ1-6; unclear D gene. Germline V gives CDR1 MDHEN, CDR2 SYDVKM. The CDR3 length is 15 residues. V was cut by 7 bases and J by 6 bases, with 16 bases left in between. CDR3 sequence reads: CASIKRAGVNSPLHF. The CDR3 DNA is TGTGCCAGCATCAAGAGGGCAGGAGTTAATTCACCCCTCCACTTT.